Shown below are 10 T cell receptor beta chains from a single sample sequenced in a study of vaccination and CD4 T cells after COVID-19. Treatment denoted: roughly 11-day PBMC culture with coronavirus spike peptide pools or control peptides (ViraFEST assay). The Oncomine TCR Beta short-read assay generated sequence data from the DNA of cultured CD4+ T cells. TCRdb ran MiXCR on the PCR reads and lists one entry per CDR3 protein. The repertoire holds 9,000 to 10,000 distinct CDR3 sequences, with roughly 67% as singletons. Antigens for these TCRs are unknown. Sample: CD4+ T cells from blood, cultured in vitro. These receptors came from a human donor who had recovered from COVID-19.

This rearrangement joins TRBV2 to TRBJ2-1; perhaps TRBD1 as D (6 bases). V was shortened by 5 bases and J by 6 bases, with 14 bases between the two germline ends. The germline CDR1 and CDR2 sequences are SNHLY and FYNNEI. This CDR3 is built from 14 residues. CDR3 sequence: CASSSGVLGNEQFF. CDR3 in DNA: TGTGCCAGCAGTTCAGGGGTATTGGGCAATGAGCAGTTCTTC.

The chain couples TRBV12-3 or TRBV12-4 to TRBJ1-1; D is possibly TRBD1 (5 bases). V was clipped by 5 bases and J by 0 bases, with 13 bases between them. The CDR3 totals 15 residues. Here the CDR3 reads CASSLSGGMNTEAFF. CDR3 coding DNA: TGTGCCAGCAGTCTCAGTGGGGGAATGAACACTGAAGCTTTCTTT.

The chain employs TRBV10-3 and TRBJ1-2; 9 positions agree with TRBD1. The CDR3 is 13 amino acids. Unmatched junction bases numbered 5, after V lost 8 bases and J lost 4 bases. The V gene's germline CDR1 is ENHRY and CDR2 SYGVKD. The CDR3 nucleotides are TGTGCCATCGCCGAGACAGGGGGCTATGGCTACACCTTC. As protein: CAIAETGGYGYTF.

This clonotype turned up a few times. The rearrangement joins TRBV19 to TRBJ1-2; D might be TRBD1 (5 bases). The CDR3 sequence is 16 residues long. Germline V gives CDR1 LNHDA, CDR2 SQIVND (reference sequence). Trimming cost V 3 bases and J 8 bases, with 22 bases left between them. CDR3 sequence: CASSIRQGGIPLGYTF. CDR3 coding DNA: TGTGCCAGTAGTATCAGGCAGGGCGGAATTCCGCTGGGCTACACCTTC.

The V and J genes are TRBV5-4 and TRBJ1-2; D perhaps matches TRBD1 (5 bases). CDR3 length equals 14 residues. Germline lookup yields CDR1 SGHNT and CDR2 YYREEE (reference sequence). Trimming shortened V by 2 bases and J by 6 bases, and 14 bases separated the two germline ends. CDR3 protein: CASSFVRVSDGYTF. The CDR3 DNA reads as TGTGCCAGCAGCTTTGTCAGGGTGTCAGATGGCTACACCTTC.

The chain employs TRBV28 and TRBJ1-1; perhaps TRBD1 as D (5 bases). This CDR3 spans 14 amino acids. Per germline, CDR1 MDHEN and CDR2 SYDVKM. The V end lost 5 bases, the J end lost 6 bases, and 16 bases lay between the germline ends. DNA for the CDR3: TGTGCCAGCAGTCCCGGTGGGGGGAGGGCTGAAGCTTTCTTT. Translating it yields CASSPGGGRAEAFF. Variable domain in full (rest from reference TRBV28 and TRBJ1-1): DVKVTQSSRYLVKRTGEKVFLECVQDMDHENMFWYRQDPGLGLRLIYFSYDVKMKEKGDIPEGYSVSREKKERFSLILESASTNQTSMYLCASSPGGGRAEAFFGQGTRLTVV.

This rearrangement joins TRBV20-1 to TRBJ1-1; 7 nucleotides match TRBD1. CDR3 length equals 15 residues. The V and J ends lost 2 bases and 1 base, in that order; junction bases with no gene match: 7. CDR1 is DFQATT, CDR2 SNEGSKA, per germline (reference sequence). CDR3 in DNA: TGCAGTGCTAGATCAGGGGGACTTAGGAACACTGAAGCTTTCTTT. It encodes CSARSGGLRNTEAFF.

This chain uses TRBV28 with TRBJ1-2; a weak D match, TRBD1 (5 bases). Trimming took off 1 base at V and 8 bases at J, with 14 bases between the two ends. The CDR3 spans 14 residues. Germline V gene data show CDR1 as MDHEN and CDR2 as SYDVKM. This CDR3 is CASSLYRGTEGYTF. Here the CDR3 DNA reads TGTGCCAGCAGTTTATATCGGGGGACGGAAGGCTACACCTTC.

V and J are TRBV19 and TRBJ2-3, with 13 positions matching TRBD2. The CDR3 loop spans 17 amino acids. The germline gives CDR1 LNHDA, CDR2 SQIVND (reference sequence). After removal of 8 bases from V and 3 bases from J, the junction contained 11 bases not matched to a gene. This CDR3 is CASQDRGTSGATDTQYF. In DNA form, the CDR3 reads TGTGCCAGTCAAGACCGTGGGACTAGCGGGGCGACAGATACGCAGTATTTT.

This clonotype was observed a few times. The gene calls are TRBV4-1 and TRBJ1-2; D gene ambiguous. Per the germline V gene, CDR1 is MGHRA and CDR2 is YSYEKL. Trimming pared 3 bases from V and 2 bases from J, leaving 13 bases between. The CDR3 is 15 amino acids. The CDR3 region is CASSQLVAANYGYTF. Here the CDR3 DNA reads TGCGCCAGCAGCCAGTTAGTGGCGGCAAACTATGGCTACACCTTC.